There are many counts of the clone carrying this TCR beta chain. The sample is drawn from a study of blood T cells in healthy people across ages. V lost 6 bases, J lost 2 bases, and 7 bases lay in between. The CDR3 is made up of 12 amino acids. For the second PCR, which ran for about 6 to 12 cycles, a sample-barcoded 5' primer and a J-beta primer mix were used. Using its own MiXCR run on the 5' RACE reads, TCRdb lists one record per CDR3 protein. The data hold 700,000 or so distinct CDR3 sequences, with 20% to 25% observed a single time. Sequences were obtained from blood. The chain carries TRBV12-3 or TRBV12-4 and TRBJ1-2; no reliable D call. The TCR was taken from a man between 65 and 79 years old in good health. CDR3 sequence: CASSPENYGYTF. The CDR3, as DNA: TGTGCCAGCAGCCCGGAAAACTATGGCTACACCTTC.